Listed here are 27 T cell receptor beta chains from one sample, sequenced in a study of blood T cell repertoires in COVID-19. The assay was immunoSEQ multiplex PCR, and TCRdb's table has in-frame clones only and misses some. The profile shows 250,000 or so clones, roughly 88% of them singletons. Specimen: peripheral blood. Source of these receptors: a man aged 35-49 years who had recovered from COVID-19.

CDR3 in amino acids: CASSLEGQGVHEQYF. The CDR3 coding sequence is TGCGCCAGCAGCTTGGAGGGACAGGGGGTCCACGAGCAGTACTTC. The chain has TRBV5-1 and TRBJ2-7; 11 nucleotides line up with TRBD1. V lost 0 bases and J lost 5; bases outside the gene matches: 4. The CDR3 length is 15 residues. CDR1 is SGHRS and CDR2 is YFSETQ in the germline V gene.

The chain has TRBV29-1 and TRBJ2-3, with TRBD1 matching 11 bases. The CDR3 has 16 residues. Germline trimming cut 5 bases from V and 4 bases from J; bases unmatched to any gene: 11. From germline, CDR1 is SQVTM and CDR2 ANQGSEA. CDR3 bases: TGCAGCGTTTACGGACAGGGGGCTGGTGAATCAGATACGCAGTATTTT. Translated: CSVYGQGAGESDTQYF.

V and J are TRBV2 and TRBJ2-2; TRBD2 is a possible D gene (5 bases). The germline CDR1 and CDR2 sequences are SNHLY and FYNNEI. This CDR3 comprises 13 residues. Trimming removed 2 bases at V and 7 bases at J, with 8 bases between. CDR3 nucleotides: TGTGCCAGCAGTGAAAGGCGGGTCGGGGAGCTGTTTTTT. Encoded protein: CASSERRVGELFF.

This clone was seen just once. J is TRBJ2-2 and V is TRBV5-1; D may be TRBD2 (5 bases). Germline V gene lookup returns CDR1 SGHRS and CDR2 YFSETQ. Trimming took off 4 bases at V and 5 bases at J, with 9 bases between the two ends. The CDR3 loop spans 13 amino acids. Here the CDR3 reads CASSPGWTGELFF. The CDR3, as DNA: TGCGCCAGCAGCCCGGGGTGGACCGGGGAGCTGTTTTTT.

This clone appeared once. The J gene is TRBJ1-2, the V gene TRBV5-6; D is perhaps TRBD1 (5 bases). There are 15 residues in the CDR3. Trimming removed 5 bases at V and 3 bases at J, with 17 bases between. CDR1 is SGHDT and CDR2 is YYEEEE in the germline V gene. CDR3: CASRTGQVGHYGYTF. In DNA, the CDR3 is TGTGCCAGCAGGACCGGCCAGGTGGGGCACTATGGCTACACCTTC. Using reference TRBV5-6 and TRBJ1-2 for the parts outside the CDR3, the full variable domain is DAGVTQSPTHLIKTRGQQVTLRCSPKSGHDTVSWYQQALGQGPQFIFQYYEEEERQRGNFPDRFSGHQFPNYSSELNVNALLLGDSALYLCASRTGQVGHYGYTFGSGTRLTVV.

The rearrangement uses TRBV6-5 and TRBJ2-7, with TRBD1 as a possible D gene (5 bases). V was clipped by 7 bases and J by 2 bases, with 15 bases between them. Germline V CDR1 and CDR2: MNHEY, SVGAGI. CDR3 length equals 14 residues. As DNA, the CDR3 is TGTGCCAGCAAAACGGACATAGGCACCTACGAGCAGTACTTC. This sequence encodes CASKTDIGTYEQYF.

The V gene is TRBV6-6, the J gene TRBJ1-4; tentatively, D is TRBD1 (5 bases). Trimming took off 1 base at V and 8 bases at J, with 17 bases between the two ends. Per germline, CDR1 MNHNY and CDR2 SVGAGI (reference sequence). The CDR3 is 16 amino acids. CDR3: CASSYYNWGGGEKLFF. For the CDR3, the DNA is TGTGCCAGCAGTTACTATAATTGGGGCGGAGGGGAAAAACTGTTTTTT.

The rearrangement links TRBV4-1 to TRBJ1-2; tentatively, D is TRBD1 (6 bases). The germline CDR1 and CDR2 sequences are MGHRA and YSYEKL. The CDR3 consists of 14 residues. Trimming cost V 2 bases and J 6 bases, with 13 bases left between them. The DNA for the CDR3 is TGCGCCAGCAGCCAAACAACGCAGGGGCATGGCTACACCTTC. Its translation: CASSQTTQGHGYTF.

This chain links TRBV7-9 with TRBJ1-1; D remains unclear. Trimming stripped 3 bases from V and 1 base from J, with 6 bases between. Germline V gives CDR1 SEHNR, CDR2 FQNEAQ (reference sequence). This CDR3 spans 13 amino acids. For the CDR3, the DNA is TGTGCCAGCAGCTTCGGGTCGAACACTGAAGCTTTCTTT. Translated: CASSFGSNTEAFF.

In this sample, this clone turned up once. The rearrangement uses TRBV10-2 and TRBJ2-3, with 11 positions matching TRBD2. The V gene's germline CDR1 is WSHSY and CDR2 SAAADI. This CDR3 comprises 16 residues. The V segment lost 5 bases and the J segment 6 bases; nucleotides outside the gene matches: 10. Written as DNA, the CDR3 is TGCGCCAGCAGTCGCCTAGCGGGGGGTAAGACGGATACGCAGTATTTT. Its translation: CASSRLAGGKTDTQYF.

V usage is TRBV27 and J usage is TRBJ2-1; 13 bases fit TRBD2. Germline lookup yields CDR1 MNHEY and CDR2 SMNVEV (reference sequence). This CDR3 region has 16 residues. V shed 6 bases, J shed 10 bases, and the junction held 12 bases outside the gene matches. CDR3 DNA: TGTGCCAGCAGCCGCGCGGGACTAGCGGGAAAGGGCGAGCAGTTCTTC. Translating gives CASSRAGLAGKGEQFF.

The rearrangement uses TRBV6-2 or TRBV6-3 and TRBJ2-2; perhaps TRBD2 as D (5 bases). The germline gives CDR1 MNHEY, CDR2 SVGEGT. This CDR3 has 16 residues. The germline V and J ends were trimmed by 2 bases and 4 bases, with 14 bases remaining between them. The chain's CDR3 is CASSYPAGSTTGELFF. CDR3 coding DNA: TGTGCCAGCAGTTACCCCGCGGGTTCGACCACCGGGGAGCTGTTTTTT.

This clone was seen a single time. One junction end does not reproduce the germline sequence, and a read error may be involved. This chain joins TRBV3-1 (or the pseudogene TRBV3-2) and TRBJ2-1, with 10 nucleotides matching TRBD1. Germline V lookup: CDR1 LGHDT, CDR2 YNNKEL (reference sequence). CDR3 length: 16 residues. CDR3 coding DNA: TGTGCCAGCCGCCAACGAGACAGGGGGCTTCGGAATGAGCAGTTCTTC. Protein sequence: CASRQRDRGLRNEQFF.

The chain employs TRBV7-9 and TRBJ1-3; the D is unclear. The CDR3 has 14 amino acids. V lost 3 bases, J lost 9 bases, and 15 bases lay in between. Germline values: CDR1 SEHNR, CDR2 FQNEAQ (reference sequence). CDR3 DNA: TGTGCCAGCAGCTTTGGAGACGCCCCGGGCACCATATATTTT. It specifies CASSFGDAPGTIYF.

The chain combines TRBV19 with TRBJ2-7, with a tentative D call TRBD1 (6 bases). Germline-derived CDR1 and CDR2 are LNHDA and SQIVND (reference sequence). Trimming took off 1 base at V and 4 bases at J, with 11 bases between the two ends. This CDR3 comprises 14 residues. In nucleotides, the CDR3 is TGTGCCAGTAGTATAGCAGGGGCCCCGTACGAGCAGTACTTC. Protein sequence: CASSIAGAPYEQYF. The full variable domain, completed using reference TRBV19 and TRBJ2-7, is DGGITQSPKYLFRKEGQNVTLSCEQNLNHDAMYWYRQDPGQGLRLIYYSQIVNDFQKGDIAEGYSVSREKKESFPLTVTSAQKNPTAFYLCASSIAGAPYEQYFGPGTRLTVT.

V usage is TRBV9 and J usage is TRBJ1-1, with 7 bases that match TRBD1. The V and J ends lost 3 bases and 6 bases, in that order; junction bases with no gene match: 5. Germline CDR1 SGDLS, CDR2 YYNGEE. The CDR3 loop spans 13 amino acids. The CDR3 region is CASSAKTGSEAFF. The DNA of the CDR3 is TGTGCCAGCAGCGCTAAGACAGGGTCTGAAGCTTTCTTT.

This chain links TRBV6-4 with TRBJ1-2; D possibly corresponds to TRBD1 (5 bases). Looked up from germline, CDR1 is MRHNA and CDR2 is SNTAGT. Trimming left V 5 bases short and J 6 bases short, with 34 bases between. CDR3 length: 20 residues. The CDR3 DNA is TGTGCCAGCAGTATAGACAGTACGGGTCTTCGGGGGTGTTCTTTCAATGGCTACACCTTC. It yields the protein CASSIDSTGLRGCSFNGYTF.

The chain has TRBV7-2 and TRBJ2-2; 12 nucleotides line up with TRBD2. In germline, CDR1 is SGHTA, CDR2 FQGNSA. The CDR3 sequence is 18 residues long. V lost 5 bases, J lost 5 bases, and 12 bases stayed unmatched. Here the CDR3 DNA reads TGTGCCAGCAGCAACCGACTAGCGGGAGACCGCGGAACCGGGGAGCTGTTTTTT. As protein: CASSNRLAGDRGTGELFF.

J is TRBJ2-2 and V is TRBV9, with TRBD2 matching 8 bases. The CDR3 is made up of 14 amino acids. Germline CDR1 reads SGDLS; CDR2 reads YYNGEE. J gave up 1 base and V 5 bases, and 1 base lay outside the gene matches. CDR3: CASRREENTGELFF. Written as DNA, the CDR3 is TGTGCCAGCAGGCGGGAGGAGAACACCGGGGAGCTGTTTTTT.

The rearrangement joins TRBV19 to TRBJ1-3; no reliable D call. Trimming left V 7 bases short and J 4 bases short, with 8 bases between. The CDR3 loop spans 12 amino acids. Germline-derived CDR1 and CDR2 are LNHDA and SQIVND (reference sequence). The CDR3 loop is CASTLRGNTIYF. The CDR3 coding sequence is TGTGCCAGTACCCTGAGGGGAAACACCATATATTTT.

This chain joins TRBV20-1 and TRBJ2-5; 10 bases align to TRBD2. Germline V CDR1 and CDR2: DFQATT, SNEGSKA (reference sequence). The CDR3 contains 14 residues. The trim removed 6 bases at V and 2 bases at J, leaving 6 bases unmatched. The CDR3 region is CSASSGRSQETQYF. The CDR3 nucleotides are TGCAGTGCAAGTAGCGGGAGGTCACAAGAGACCCAGTACTTC.

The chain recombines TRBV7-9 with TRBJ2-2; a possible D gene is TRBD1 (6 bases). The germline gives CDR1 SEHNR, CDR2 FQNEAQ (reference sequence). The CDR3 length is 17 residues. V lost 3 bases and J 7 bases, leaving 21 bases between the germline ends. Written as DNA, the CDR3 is TGTGCCAGCAGCTTTCATTCCGGGACAATAACATTCGGGGAGCTGTTTTTT. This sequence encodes CASSFHSGTITFGELFF.

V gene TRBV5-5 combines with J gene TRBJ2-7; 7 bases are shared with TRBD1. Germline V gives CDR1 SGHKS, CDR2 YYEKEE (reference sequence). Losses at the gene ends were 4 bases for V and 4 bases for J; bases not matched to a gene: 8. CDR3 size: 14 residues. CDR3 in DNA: TGTGCCAGCAGCCACAGGGGAGTTGGGTACGAGCAGTACTTC. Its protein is CASSHRGVGYEQYF.

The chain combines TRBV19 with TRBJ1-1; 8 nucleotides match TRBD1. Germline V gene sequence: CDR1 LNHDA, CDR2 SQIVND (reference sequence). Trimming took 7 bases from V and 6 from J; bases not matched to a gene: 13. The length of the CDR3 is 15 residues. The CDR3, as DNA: TGTGCCAGTACCCCGGACAGGGAATGGGGCGCTGAAGCTTTCTTT. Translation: CASTPDREWGAEAFF.

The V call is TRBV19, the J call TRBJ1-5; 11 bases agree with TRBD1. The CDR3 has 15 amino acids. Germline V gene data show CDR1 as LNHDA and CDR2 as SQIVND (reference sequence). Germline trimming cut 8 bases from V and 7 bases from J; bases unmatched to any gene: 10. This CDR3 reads CASRTGTGGLQPQHF. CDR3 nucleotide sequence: TGTGCCAGTCGTACCGGGACAGGGGGTTTACAGCCCCAGCATTTT.

CDR3 loop: CSVDSPSGDQETQYF. The CDR3, as DNA: TGCAGCGTTGATTCGCCTAGCGGGGACCAAGAGACCCAGTACTTC. The rearrangement uses TRBV29-1 and TRBJ2-5; 9 bases map to TRBD2. In germline, CDR1 is SQVTM, CDR2 ANQGSEA. This CDR3 spans 15 amino acids. Trimming removed 3 bases from V and 0 bases from J; junction bases left unmatched: 5.

The CDR3 region is CASRQTGIDGYTF. In DNA form, the CDR3 reads TGTGCCAGCAGACAGACAGGGATCGATGGCTACACCTTC. The chain combines TRBV6-5 with TRBJ1-2; TRBD1 agrees at 7 bases. The CDR3 totals 13 residues. Germline lookup yields CDR1 MNHEY and CDR2 SVGAGI. Trimming at V came to 6 bases and at J to 6 bases, leaving 7 bases not matched to a gene.